This TCR beta chain was sequenced in a study of Ad26.COV2.S vaccination and SARS-CoV-2 variants. Study-wide findings and caveats: People who got the vaccine had more spike-specific TCR breadth than people who got placebo. Measurement of non-spike TCR breadth gave similar results in vaccine and placebo recipients. In vaccinated individuals, spike-specific CD8+ and CD4+ T cell responses reportedly displayed substantial breadth.

CDR1 SGHKS and CDR2 YYEKEE come from the germline V gene (reference sequence). With 5 bases removed from V and 2 bases from J, the gap between germline ends came to 14 bases. The length of the CDR3 is 14 residues. Sequencing used immunoSEQ multiplex PCR; TCRdb keeps in-frame clones, though not all of them. This table holds around 370,000 clones, about 91% found once. A word on this clone: Its antigen is still unknown.

The V call is TRBV5-5, the J call TRBJ2-7; D is perhaps TRBD1 or TRBD2 (5 bases each). This material consisted of peripheral blood, taken after recovery from COVID-19. The clonotype originates from a human donor who had recovered from COVID-19. CDR3 DNA sequence: TGTGCCAGCAGTTACCGGGACGGCACCTACGAGCAGTACTTC. It is translated as CASSYRDGTYEQYF.